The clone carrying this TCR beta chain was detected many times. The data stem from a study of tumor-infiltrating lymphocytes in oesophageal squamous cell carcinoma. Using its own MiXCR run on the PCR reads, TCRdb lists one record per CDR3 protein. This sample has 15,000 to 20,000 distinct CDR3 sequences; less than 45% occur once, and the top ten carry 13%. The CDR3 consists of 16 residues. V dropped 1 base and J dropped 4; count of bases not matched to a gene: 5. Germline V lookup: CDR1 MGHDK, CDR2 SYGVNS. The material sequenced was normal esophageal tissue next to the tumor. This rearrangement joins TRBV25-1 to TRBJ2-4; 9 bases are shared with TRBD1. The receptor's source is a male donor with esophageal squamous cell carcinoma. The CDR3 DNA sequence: TGTGCCAGCAGTGAATGGGGGGGGACAGGGAAAAACATTCAGTACTTC. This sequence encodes CASSEWGGTGKNIQYF.